Here is one TCR beta chain with its context. The data were obtained in a study of T-cell reconstitution after alpha-beta-depleted transplantation in children. CDR1 is SEHNR, CDR2 FQNEAQ, per germline (reference sequence). Trimming pared 1 base from V and 4 bases from J, leaving 11 bases between. The CDR3 length is 15 residues. The authors prepared the TCRbeta library with unique molecular identifiers. Each CDR3 protein is one row after TCRdb ran MiXCR on the PCR reads. This sample carries hundreds of thousands of distinct CDR3 sequences, 16% of them seen once, and the ten largest clones take under 1.2%.

The source of this sequence is a human donor who donated a stem cell graft to a child with acute myeloid leukemia. The specimen comprised PBMCs from the stem cell graft donor, sampled from the stem cell graft. This sequence joins TRBV7-9 and TRBJ2-1, with D possibly being TRBD1 or TRBD2 (6 bases each). Written as DNA, the CDR3 is TGTGCCAGCAGCTTAGTTAGGGGGACTTACAATGAGCAGTTCTTC. It yields the protein CASSLVRGTYNEQFF.